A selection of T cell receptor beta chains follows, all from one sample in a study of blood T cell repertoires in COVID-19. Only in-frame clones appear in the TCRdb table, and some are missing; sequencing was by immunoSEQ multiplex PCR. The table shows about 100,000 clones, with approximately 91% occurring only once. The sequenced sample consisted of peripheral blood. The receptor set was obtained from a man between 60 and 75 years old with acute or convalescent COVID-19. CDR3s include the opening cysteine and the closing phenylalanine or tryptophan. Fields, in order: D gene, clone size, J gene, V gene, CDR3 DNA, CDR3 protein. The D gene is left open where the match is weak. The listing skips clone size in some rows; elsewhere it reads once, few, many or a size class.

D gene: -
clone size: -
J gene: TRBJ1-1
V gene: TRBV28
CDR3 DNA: TGTGCCAGCAGTTCCCCGGTGGAGGGCAAAGCTTTCTTT
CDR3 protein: CASSSPVEGKAFF

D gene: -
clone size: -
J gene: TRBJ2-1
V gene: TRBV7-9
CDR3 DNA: TGTGCCAGCAGCTATCAGACAGGGACTTCCTACAATGAGCAGTTCTTC
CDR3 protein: CASSYQTGTSYNEQFF

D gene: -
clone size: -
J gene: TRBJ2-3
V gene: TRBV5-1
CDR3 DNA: TGCGCCAGCAGCCCCACGGGAGCGGGTCTTCCCATTACGCAGTATTTT
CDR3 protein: CASSPTGAGLPITQYF

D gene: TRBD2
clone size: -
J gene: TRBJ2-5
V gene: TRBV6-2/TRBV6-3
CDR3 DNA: TGTGCCAGCACCCCGTCCGGCGGGGGGGCGACCCAGTACTTC
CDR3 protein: CASTPSGGGATQYF

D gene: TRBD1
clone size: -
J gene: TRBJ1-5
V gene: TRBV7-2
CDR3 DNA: TGTGCCAGCAGCTTATCCAGGGGGTTGGGTCAGCCCCAGCATTTT
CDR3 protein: CASSLSRGLGQPQHF

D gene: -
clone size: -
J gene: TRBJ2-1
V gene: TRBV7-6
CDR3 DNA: TGTGCCAGCAGCTTAGGGACTAGCAGGGGGAAAAATGAGCAGTTCTTC
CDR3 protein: CASSLGTSRGKNEQFF

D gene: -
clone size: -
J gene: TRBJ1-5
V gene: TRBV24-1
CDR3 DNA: TGTGCCACCAGTGACCAATCCCCGAGGGCCCAGCATTTT
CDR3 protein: CATSDQSPRAQHF

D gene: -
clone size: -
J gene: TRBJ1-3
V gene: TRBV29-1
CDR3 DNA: TGCAGCGTTGAAGATTTAGGACAGCGTAGAAACACCATATATTTT
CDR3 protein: CSVEDLGQRRNTIYF

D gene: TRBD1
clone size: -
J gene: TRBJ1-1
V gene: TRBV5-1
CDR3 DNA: TGCGCCAGCAGCTTGGAGTCGGGACAGCTGAACACTGAAGCTTTCTTT
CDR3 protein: CASSLESGQLNTEAFF

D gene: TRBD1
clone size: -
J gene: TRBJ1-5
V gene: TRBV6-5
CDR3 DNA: TGTGCCAGCAGCGTCGGACAGGGTCAGCCCCAGCATTTT
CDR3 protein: CASSVGQGQPQHF

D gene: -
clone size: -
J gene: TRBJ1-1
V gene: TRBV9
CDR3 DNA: TGTGCCAGCAGCGTGGACCCCGCGGGGGTTGTGAACACTGAAGCTTTCTTT
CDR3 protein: CASSVDPAGVVNTEAFF

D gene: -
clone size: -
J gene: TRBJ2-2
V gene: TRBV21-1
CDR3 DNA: TGTGCCAGCAGCAAAGAAGGACTTTGTGGGGACAGGGGGCGCCTAAGGCCCGGGGAGCTGTTTTTT
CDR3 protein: CASSKEGLCGDRGRLRPGELFF

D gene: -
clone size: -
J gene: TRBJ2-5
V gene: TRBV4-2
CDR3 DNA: TGTGCCAGCAGCTCTTACGGGGGAGAGACCCAGTACTTC
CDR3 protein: CASSSYGGETQYF

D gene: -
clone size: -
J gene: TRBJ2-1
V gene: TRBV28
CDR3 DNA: TGTGCCAGCAGTCTATACCCTGCGAGTTTCTCATCCGACAATGAGCAGTTCTTC
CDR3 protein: CASSLYPASFSSDNEQFF

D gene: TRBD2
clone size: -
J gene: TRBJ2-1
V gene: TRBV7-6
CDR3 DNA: TGTGCCAGCAGCCCCGGACTAGCGGGAGGTTCGGGCTACAATGAGCAGTTCTTC
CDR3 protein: CASSPGLAGGSGYNEQFF

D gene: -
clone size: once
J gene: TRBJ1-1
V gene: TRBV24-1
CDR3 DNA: TGTGCCACCAGTGATCCAGGGAACACTGAAGCTTTCTTT
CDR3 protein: CATSDPGNTEAFF

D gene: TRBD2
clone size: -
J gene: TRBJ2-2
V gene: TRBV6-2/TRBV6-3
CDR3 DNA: TGTGCCAGCAGTTTTCCCCGGACTAGCGGGAGAAACACCGGGGAGCTGTTTTTT
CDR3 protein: CASSFPRTSGRNTGELFF

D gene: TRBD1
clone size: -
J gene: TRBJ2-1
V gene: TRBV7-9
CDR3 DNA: TGTGCCAGCAGCCCTCGGACAGGGGGTGACTACAATGAGCAGTTCTTC
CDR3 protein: CASSPRTGGDYNEQFF

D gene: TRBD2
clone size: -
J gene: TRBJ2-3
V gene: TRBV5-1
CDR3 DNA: TGCGCCAGCAGCACCTCTAGCGGGGAGTGGGATACGCAGTATTTT
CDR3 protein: CASSTSSGEWDTQYF

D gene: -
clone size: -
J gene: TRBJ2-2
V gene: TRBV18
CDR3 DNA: TGTGCCAGCTCACCAGGACAGTCGAACACCGGGGAGCTGTTTTTT
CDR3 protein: CASSPGQSNTGELFF

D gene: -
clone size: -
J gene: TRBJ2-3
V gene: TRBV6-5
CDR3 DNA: TGTGCCAGCAGTTACTGGCGGGGAACTAGCACAGATACGCAGTATTTT
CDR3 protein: CASSYWRGTSTDTQYF